This T cell receptor (beta chain) was observed in a study of blood T cells in healthy people across ages. At the level of the study: When template switching was applied, about one barcoded beta molecule was captured per two T cells. Study outcomes and limitations: Among long-lived donors, naive CD4+ cells were more numerous and diversity higher than in aged donors.

This clonotype was picked up a small number of times. Its antigen remains unknown. A second roughly 7 to 11 cycle PCR used barcoded and J-beta primers. The template-switch adaptor, which had 12 random nucleotides, put a tag on each cDNA molecule. TCRdb reprocessed the 5' RACE reads via MiXCR and lists one record per CDR3 protein. Here the sample spans 780,000 or so distinct CDR3 sequences, roughly three fifths being singletons. This CDR3 is built from 16 residues. Germline V gene sequence: CDR1 SQVTM, CDR2 ANQGSEA. V was cut by 8 bases and J by 0 bases, with 21 bases left in between. The J gene is TRBJ2-3, the V gene TRBV29-1; D not certain. The sequencing input was blood. The TCR originated in a man in his forties in good health. CDR3 nucleotides: TGCAGCTTCGAACAAGGGCCCTGGGTCAGCACAGATACGCAGTATTTT. Translating gives CSFEQGPWVSTDTQYF.